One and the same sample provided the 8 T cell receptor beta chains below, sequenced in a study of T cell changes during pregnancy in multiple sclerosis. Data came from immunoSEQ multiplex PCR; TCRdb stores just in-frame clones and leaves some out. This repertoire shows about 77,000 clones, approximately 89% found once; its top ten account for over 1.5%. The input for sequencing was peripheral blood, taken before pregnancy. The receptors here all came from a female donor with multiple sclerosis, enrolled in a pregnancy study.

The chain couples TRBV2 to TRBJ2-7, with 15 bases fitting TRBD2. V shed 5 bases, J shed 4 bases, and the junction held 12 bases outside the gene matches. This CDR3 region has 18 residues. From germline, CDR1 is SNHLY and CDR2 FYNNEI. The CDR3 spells CASSLGLAGGSSPYEQYF. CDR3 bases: TGTGCCAGCAGTCTGGGACTAGCGGGGGGCTCCTCTCCTTACGAGCAGTACTTC.

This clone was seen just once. The CDR3 bases are TGTGCCAGCGCTACGGCGGGGTACTCCTACGAGCAGTACTTC. Translation: CASATAGYSYEQYF. The chain employs TRBV2 and TRBJ2-7, with D possibly TRBD2 on 6 matching bases. CDR1 is SNHLY, CDR2 FYNNEI, per germline. V lost 8 bases to trimming and J lost 0 bases, with 14 bases between them. The CDR3 is made up of 14 amino acids.

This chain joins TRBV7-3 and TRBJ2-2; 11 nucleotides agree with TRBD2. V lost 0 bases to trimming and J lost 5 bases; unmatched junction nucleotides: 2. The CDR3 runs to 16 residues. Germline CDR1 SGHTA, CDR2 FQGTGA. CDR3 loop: CASSLTSGGATGELFF. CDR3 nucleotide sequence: TGTGCCAGCAGCTTAACTAGCGGGGGGGCGACCGGGGAGCTGTTTTTT.

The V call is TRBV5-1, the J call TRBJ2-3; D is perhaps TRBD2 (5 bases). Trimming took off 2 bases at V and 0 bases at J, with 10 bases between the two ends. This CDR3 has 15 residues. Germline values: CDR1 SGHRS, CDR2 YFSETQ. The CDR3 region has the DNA TGCGCCAGCAGCTTCAGCGGCACTAGCACAGATACGCAGTATTTT. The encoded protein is CASSFSGTSTDTQYF.

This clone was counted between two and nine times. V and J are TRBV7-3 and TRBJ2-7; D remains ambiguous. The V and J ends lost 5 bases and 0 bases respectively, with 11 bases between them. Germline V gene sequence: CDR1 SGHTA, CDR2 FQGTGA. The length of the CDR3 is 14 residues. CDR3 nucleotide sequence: TGTGCCAGCAGCCCCGGTTCGAGCTCCTACGAGCAGTACTTC. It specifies CASSPGSSSYEQYF.

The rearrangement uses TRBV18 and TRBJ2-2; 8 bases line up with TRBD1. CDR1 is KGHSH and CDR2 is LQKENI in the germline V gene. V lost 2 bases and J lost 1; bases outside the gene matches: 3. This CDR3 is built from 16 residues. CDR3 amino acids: CASSPVGTGNTGELFF. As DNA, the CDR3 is TGTGCCAGCTCACCAGTAGGGACAGGGAACACCGGGGAGCTGTTTTTT.

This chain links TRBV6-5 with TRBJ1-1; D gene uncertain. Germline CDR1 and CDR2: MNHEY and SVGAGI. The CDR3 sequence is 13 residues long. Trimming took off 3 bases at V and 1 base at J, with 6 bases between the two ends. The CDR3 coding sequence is TGTGCCAGCAGTTATGTGGCGAACACTGAAGCTTTCTTT. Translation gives CASSYVANTEAFF.

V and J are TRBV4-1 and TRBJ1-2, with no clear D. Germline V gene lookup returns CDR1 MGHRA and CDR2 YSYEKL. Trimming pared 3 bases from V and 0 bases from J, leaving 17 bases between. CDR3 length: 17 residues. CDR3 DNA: TGCGCCAGCAGCCACCCTCTGCCTAAAGCCCCTAACTATGGCTACACCTTC. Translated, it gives CASSHPLPKAPNYGYTF.